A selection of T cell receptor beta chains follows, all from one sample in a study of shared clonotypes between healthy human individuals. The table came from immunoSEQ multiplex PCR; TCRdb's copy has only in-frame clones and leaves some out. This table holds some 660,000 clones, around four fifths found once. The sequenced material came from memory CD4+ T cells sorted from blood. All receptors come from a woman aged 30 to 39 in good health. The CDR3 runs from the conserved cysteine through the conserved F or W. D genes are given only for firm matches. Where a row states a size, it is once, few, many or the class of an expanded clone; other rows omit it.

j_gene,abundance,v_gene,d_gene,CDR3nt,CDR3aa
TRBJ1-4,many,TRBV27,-,TGTGCCAGCAGTTTATACTCGGCGACTGAAAAACTGTTTTTT,CASSLYSATEKLFF
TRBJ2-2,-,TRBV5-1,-,TGCGCCAGCAGACCCTTACAGGGAGCCGGGGAGCTGTTTTTT,CASRPLQGAGELFF
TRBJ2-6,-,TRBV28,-,TGTGCCAGCAGCCTCACAGGGTATTGGCCGAGCTCTGGGGCCAACGTCCTGACTTTC,CASSLTGYWPSSGANVLTF
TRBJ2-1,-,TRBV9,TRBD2,TGTGCCAGCAGCGTAGCTAGCGGGAGATCTTATGAGCAGTTCTTC,CASSVASGRSYEQFF
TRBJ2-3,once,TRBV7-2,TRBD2,TGTGCCAGCAGCTTAGGACGACTAGCGGATAATACAGATACGCAGTATTTT,CASSLGRLADNTDTQYF
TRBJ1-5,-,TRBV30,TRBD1,TGTGCCTGGAGTGTCGGGGGGACAGGGAATCAGCCCCAGCATTTT,CAWSVGGTGNQPQHF
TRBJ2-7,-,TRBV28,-,TGTGCCAGCAGTTTAAGGCAGGGGACGTGGGAGCAGTACTTC,CASSLRQGTWEQYF
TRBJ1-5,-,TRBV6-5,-,TGTGCCAGCAGTTACTCGGGGGCGGCCAATCAGCCCCAGCATTTT,CASSYSGAANQPQHF
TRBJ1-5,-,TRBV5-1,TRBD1,TGCGCCAGCAGGTCCGGGACAGGGAATCAGCCCCAGCATTTT,CASRSGTGNQPQHF
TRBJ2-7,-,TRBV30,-,TGTGCCTGGAGTTTAACTCTCTACGAGCAGTACTTC,CAWSLTLYEQYF
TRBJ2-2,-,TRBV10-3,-,TGTGCCATCAGAGGTTCAGGGTCCGGGGAGCTGTTTTTT,CAIRGSGSGELFF
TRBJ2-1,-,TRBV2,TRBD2,TGTGCCAGCAGTGTTCAACTAGCGACGGCCGCGGGTGAGCAGTTCTTC,CASSVQLATAAGEQFF
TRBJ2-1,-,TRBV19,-,TGTGCCAGTAGTATCTTGCACCTCAATGAGCAGTTCTTC,CASSILHLNEQFF
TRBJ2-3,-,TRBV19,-,TGTGCCAGTAGATCTCAAGCAGGGACCACAGATACGCAGTATTTT,CASRSQAGTTDTQYF
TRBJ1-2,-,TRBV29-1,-,TGCAGCGTTCCCAGACGGCTCTATGGCTACACCTTC,CSVPRRLYGYTF
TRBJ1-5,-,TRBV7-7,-,TGTGCCAGCAGCCCGGGACTTGGGCAGCCCCAGCATTTT,CASSPGLGQPQHF
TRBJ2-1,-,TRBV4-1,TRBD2,TGCGCCAGCAGCCAAGATACGGGACTAGCGACGCGTATGGCCGATGAGCAGTTCTTC,CASSQDTGLATRMADEQFF
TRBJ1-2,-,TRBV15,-,TGTGCCACCAGCCCCCCCGTAGGGCACACCGGTGGCTACACCTTC,CATSPPVGHTGGYTF
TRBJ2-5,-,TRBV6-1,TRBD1,TGTGCCAGCAGTGCTGGGACAGCTCAAGAGACCCAGTACTTC,CASSAGTAQETQYF
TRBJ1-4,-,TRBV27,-,TGTGCCAGCAGTTTGCAGTTCGGGGAAAAACTGTTTTTT,CASSLQFGEKLFF
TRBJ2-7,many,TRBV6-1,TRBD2,TGTGCCAGCAGTGTCGGGACTAGCAGCTACGAGCAGTACTTC,CASSVGTSSYEQYF
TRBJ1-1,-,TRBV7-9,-,TGTGCCAGCAAGGGGTTGAACACTGAAGCTTTCTTT,CASKGLNTEAFF
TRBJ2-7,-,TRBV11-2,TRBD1,TGTGCCAGCACCCAGGGACAGGGGCTTAGCGAGCAGTACTTC,CASTQGQGLSEQYF
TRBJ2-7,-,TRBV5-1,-,TGCGCCAGCAGCTTAGGGGCAGGTGTTTACGAGCAGTACTTC,CASSLGAGVYEQYF
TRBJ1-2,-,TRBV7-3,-,TGTGCCAGCAGTCCCGACGGGAACTATGGCTACACCTTC,CASSPDGNYGYTF
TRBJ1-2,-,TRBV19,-,TGTGCCAGTAGTCCCCTGACAGGAATTGTCTATGGCTACACCTTC,CASSPLTGIVYGYTF
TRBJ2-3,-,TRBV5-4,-,TGTGCCAGCAGCTTGAACGGGGCAGATACGCAGTATTTT,CASSLNGADTQYF
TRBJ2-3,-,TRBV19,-,TGTGCCAGTAGTATGGGGACTAGCACAGATACGCAGTATTTT,CASSMGTSTDTQYF
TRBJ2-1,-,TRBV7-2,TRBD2,TGTGCCAGCAGCGTAAGACTAGCGGGGAACAATGAGCAGTTCTTC,CASSVRLAGNNEQFF
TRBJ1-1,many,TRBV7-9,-,TGTGCCAGCGGCAGGGGAAACACTGAAGCTTTCTTT,CASGRGNTEAFF
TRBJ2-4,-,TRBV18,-,TGTGCCAGCTCACCACCCGGCGTCAGGGAAAACATTCAGTACTTC,CASSPPGVRENIQYF
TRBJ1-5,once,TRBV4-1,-,TGCGCCAGCAGCCAAGAGTTTCGGAACTGGGTGGTGGGTGAGCCCCAGCATTTT,CASSQEFRNWVVGEPQHF
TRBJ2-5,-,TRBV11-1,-,TGTGCCAGCAGCTTAGGGAGGGGCCAAGAGACCCAGTACTTC,CASSLGRGQETQYF
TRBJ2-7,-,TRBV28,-,TGTGCCAGCAGCTCGGAGGGTAGGGCGGCCAACGAGCAGTACTTC,CASSSEGRAANEQYF
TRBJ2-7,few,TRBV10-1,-,TGCGCCAGCAGTGTGCGTCGGTACTCCTACGAGCAGTACTTC,CASSVRRYSYEQYF
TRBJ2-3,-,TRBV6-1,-,TGTGCCAGCAGTGTACAAGGGGGAGACCCCACAGATACGCAGTATTTT,CASSVQGGDPTDTQYF
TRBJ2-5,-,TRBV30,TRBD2,TGTGCCTGGGGACTAGCAGCTCAAGAGACCCAGTACTTC,CAWGLAAQETQYF
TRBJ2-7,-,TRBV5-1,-,TGCGCCAGCAGACCCGACGAAGCCGAGCAGTACTTC,CASRPDEAEQYF
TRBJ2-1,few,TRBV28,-,TGTGCCAGCAGTATAGAGAGAGCGCGTGAGCAGTTCTTC,CASSIERAREQFF
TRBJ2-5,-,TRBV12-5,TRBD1,TGTGCTAGTGGCCCCGACAGGGGGAATGTAGAGACCCAGTACTTC,CASGPDRGNVETQYF
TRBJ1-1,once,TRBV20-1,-,TGCACCCTGACCGAGAACACTGAAGCTTTCTTT,CTLTENTEAFF
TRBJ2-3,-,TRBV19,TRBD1,TGTGCCAGTAGTATAGCCGGGACAGGGGGCCCCACAGATACGCAGTATTTT,CASSIAGTGGPTDTQYF
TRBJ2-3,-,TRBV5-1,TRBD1,TGCGCCAGCAGCGCTGGACAGGTAGCTAGCACAGATACGCAGTATTTT,CASSAGQVASTDTQYF
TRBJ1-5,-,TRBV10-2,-,TGCGCCAGCAGTGAGTCGTCCCAAGCCAATCAGCCCCAGCATTTT,CASSESSQANQPQHF
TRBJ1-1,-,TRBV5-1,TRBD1,TGCGCCAGCAGCTGGTATCGGACAGGGGTCCTTTCCCTGAACACTGAAGCTTTCTTT,CASSWYRTGVLSLNTEAFF
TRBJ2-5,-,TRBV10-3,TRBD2,TGTGCCATCAGTGAGCCCGGACTAGCGGGAGGGGAGACCCAGTACTTC,CAISEPGLAGGETQYF